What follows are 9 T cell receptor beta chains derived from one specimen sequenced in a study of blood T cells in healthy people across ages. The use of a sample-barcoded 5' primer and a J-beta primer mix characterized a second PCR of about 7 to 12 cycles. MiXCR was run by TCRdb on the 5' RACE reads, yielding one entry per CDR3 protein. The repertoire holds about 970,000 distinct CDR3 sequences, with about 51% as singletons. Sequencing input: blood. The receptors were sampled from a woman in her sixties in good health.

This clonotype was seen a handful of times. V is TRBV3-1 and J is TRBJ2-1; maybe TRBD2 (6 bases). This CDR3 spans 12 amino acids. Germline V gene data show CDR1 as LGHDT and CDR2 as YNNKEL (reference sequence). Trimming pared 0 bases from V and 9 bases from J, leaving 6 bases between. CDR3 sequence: CASSQEGGEQFF. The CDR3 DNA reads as TGTGCCAGCAGCCAAGAGGGGGGTGAGCAGTTCTTC.

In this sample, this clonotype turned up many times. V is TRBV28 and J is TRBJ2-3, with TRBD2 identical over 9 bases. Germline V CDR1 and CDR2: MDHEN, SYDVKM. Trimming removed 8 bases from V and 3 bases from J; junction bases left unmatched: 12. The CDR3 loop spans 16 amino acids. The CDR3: CASGLSSGTRTDTQYF. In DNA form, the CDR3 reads TGTGCCAGCGGATTGTCTAGCGGGACCAGGACAGATACGCAGTATTTT.

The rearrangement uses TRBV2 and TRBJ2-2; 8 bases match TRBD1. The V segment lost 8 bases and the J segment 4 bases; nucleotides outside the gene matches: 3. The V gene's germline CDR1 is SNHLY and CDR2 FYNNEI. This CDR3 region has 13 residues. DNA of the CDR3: TGTGCCAGCGGGGGGACAGGCACCGGGGAGCTGTTTTTT. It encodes CASGGTGTGELFF.

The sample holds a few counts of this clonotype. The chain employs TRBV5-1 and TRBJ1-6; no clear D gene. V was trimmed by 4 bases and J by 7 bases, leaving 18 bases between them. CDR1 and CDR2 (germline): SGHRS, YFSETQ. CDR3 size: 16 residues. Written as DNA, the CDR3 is TGCGCCAGCAGCCCCCGCCGGGATGGTGGCAATTCACCCCTCCACTTT. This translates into CASSPRRDGGNSPLHF.

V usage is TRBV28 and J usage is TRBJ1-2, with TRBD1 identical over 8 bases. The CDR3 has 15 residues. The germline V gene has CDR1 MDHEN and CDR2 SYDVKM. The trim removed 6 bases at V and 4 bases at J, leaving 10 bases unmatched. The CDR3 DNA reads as TGTGCCAGCAGGAAGACAGGGGCTGCCCCCTATGGCTACACCTTC. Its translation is CASRKTGAAPYGYTF.

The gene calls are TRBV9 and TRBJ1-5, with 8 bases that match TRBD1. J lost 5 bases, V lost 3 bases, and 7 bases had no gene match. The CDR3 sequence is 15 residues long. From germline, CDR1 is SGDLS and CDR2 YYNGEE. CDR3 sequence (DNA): TGTGCCAGCAGCGGACAGGGGATAAGTGATCAGCCCCAGCATTTT. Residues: CASSGQGISDQPQHF.

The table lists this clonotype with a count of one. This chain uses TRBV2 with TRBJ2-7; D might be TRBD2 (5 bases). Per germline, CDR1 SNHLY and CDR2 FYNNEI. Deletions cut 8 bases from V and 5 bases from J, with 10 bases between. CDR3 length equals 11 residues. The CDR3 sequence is CASARAHEQYF. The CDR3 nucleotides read TGTGCCAGCGCGAGGGCCCACGAGCAGTACTTC.

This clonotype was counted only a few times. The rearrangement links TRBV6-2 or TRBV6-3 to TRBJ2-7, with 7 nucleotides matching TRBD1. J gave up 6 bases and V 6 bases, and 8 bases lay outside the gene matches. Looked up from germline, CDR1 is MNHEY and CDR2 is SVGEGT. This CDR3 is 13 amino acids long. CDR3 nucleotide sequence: TGTGCCAGCAGCTCCCCTGACAGGGCCGAGCAGTACTTC. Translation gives CASSSPDRAEQYF.

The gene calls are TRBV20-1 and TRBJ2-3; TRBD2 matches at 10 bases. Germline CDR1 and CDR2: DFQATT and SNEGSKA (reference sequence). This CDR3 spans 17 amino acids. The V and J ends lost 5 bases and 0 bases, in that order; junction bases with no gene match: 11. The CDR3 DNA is TGCAGTGCTTCCGGGACTAGCGCCTCGCTGAGCACAGATACGCAGTATTTT. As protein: CSASGTSASLSTDTQYF.